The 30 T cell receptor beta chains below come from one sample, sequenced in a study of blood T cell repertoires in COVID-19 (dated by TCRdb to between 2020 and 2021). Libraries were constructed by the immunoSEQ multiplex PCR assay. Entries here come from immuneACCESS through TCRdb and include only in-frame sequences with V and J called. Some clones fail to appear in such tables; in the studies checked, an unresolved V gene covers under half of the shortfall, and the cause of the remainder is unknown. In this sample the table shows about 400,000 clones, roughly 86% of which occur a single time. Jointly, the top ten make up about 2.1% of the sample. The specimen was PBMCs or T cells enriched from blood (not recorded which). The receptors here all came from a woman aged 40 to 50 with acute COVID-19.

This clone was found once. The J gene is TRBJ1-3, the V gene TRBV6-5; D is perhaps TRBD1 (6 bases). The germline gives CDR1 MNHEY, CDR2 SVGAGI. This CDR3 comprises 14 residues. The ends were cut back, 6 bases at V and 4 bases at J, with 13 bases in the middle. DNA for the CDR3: TGTGCCAGCAGCAACAGGGTAACCGGAAACACCATATATTTT. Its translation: CASSNRVTGNTIYF.

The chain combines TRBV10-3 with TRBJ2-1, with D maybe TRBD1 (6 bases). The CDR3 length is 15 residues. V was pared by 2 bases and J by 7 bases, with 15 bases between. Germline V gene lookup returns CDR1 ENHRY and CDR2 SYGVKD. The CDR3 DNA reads TGTGCCATCAGTGAGATCCCTAGTCAGGGGAATGAGCAGTTCTTC. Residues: CAISEIPSQGNEQFF.

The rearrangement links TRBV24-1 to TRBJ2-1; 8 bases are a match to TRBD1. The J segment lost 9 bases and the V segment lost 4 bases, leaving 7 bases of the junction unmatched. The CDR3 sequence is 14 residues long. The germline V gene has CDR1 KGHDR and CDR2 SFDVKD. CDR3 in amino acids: CATSDPDRGREQFF. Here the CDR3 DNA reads TGTGCCACCAGTGACCCCGACAGGGGCCGTGAGCAGTTCTTC.

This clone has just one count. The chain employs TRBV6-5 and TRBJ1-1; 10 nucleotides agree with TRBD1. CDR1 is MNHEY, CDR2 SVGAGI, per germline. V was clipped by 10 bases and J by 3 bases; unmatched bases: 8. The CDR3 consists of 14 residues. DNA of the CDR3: TGTGCCACTTCGACAGGGGGCCTCGACACTGAAGCTTTCTTT. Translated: CATSTGGLDTEAFF.

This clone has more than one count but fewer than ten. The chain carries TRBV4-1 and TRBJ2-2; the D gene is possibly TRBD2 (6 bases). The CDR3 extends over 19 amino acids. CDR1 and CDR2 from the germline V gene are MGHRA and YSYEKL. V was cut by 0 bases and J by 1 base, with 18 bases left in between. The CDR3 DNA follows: TGCGCCAGCAGCCAAGATTACGGGGGAATCTCCTTGAACACCGGGGAGCTGTTTTTT. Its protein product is CASSQDYGGISLNTGELFF.

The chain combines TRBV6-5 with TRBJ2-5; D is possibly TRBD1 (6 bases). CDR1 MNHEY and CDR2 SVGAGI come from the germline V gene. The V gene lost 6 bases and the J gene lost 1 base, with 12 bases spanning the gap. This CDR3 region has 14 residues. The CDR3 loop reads CASSLRDTQETQYF. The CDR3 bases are TGTGCCAGCAGCCTCAGGGACACCCAAGAGACCCAGTACTTC.

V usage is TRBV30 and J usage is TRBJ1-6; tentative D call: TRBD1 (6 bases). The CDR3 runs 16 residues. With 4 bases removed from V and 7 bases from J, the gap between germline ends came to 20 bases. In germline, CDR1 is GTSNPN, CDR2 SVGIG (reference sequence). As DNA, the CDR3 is TGTGCCTGGATAGGGCAGGGGTCCCCTCGGAATTCACCCCTCCACTTT. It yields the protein CAWIGQGSPRNSPLHF.

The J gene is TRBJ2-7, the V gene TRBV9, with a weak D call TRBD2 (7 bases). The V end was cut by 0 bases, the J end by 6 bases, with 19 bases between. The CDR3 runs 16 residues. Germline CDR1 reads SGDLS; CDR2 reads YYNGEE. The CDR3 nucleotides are TGTGCCAGCAGCGTAGCTTGGTTAGGGGGGGTGATCGAGCAGTACTTC. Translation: CASSVAWLGGVIEQYF.

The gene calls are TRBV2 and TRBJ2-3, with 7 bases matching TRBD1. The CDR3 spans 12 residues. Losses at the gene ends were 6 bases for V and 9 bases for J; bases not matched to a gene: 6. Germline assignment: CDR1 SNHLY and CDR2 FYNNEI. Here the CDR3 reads CASRQGPRTQYF. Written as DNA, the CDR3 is TGTGCCAGCAGACAGGGGCCTCGGACGCAGTATTTT.

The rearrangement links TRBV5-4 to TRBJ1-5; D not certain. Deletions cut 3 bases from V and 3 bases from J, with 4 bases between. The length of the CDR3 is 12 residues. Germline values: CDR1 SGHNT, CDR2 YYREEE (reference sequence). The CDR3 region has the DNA TGTGCCAGCAGCTACAACAATCAGCCCCAGCATTTT. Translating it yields CASSYNNQPQHF. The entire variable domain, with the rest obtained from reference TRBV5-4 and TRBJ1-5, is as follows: ETGVTQSPTHLIKTRGQQVTLRCSSQSGHNTVSWYQQALGQGPQFIFQYYREEENGRGNFPPRFSGLQFPNYSSELNVNALELDDSALYLCASSYNNQPQHFGDGTRLSIL.

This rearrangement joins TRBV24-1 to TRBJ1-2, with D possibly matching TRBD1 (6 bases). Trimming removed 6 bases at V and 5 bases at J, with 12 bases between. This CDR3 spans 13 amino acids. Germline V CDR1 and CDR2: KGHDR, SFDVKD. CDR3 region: CATSPGTLYGYTF. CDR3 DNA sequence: TGTGCCACCAGTCCCGGGACATTATATGGCTACACCTTC.

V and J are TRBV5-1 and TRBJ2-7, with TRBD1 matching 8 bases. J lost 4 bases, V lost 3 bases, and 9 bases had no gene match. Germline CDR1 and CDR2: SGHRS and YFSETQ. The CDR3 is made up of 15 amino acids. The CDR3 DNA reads TGCGCCAGCAGCTCTCCCGGGACAGGTCCGTACGAGCAGTACTTC. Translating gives CASSSPGTGPYEQYF.

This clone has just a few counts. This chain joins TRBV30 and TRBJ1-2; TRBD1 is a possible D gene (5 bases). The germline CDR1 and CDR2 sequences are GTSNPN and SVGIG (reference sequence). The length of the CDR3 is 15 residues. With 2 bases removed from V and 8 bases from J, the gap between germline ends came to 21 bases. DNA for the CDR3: TGTGCCTGGAGTCCGGCCGGGCAGGGCGTAGAAGGCTACACCTTC. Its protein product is CAWSPAGQGVEGYTF.

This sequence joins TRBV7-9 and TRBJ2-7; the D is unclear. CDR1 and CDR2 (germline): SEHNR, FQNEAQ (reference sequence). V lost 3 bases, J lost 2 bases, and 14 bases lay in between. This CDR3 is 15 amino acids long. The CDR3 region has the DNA TGTGCCAGCAGCTTCCCCGCAGGCTCTACCTACGAGCAGTACTTC. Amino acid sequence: CASSFPAGSTYEQYF.

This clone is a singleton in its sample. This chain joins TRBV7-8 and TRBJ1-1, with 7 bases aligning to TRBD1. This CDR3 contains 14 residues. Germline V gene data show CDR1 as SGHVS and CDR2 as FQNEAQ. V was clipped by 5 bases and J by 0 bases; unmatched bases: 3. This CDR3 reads CASSETGVNTEAFF. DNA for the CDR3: TGTGCCAGCAGCGAAACAGGGGTGAACACTGAAGCTTTCTTT.

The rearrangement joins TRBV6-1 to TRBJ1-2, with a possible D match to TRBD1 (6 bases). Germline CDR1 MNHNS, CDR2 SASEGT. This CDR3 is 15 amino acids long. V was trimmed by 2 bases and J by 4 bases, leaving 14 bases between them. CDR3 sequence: CASSESTGWSYGYTF. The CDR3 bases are TGTGCCAGCAGTGAAAGTACAGGGTGGAGCTATGGCTACACCTTC.

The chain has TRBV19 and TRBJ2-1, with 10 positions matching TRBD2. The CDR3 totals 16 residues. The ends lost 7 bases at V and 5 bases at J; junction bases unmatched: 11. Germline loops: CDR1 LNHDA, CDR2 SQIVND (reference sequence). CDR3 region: CASTPLGLAPNNEQFF. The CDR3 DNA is TGTGCCAGTACCCCCCTGGGACTAGCGCCGAACAATGAGCAGTTCTTC.

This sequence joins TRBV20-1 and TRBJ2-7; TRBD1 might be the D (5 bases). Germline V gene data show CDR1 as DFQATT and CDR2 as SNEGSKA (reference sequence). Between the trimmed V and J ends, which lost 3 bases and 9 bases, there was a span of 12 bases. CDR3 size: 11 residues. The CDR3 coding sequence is TGCAGTGCTAGTATCTCGCAGGGGCAGTACTTC. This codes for CSASISQGQYF.

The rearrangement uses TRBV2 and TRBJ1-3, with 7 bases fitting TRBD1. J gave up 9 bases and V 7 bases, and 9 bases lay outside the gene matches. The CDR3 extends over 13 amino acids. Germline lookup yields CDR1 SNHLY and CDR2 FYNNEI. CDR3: CASTQTGMGTIYF. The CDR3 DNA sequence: TGTGCCAGCACCCAGACAGGGATGGGCACCATATATTTT.

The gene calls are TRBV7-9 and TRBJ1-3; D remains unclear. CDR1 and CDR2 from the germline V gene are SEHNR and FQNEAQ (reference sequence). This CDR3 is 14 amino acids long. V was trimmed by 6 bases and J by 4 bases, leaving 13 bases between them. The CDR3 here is CASSQDLHGNTIYF. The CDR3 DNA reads TGTGCCAGCAGTCAGGACTTACACGGAAACACCATATATTTT.

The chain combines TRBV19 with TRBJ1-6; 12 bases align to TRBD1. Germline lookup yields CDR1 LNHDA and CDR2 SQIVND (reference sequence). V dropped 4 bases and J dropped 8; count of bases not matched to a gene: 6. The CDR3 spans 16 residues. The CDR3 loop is CASSNLGTGGDSPLHF. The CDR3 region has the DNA TGTGCCAGTAGTAACCTCGGGACAGGGGGCGATTCACCCCTCCACTTT. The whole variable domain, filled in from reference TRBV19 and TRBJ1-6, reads DGGITQSPKYLFRKEGQNVTLSCEQNLNHDAMYWYRQDPGQGLRLIYYSQIVNDFQKGDIAEGYSVSREKKESFPLTVTSAQKNPTAFYLCASSNLGTGGDSPLHFGNGTRLTVT.

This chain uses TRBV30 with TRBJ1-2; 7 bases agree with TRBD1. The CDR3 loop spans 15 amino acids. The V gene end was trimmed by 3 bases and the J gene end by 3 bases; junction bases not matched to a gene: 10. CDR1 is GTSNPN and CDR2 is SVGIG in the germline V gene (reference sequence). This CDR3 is CAWRGTGDSYYGYTF. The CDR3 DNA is TGTGCCTGGAGGGGCACAGGGGATTCTTACTATGGCTACACCTTC. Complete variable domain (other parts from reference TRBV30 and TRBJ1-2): SQTIHQWPATLVQPVGSPLSLECTVEGTSNPNLYWYRQAAGRGLQLLFYSVGIGQISSEVPQNLSASRPQDRQFILSSKKLLLSDSGFYLCAWRGTGDSYYGYTFGSGTRLTVV.

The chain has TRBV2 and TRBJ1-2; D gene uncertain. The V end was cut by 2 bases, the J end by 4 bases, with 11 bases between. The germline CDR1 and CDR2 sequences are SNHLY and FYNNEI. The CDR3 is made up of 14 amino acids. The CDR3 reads CASSESEVTYGYTF. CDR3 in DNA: TGTGCCAGCAGTGAAAGTGAGGTTACCTATGGCTACACCTTC.

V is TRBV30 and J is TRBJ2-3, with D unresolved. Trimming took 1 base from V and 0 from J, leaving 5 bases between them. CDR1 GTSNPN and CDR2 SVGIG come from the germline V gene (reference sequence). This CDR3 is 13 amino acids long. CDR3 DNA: TGTGCCTGGAGTGGGGCCAGCACAGATACGCAGTATTTT. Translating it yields CAWSGASTDTQYF.

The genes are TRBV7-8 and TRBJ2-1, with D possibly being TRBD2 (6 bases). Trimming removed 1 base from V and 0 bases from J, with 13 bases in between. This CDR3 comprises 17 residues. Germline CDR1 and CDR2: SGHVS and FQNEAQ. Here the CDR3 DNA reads TGTGCCAGCAGCTTAGGTCGGGTCGGGAGCTCCTACAATGAGCAGTTCTTC. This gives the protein CASSLGRVGSSYNEQFF. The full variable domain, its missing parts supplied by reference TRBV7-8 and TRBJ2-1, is GAGVSQSPRYKVAKRGQDVALRCDPISGHVSLFWYQQALGQGPEFLTYFQNEAQLDKSGLPSDRFFAERPEGSVSTLKIQRTQQEDSAVYLCASSLGRVGSSYNEQFFGPGTRLTVL.

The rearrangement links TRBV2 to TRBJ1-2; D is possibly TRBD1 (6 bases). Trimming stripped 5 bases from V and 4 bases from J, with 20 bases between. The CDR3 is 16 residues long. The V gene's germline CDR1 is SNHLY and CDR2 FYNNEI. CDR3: CASSPESGGASYGYTF. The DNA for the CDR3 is TGTGCCAGCAGTCCCGAGTCGGGGGGCGCAAGCTATGGCTACACCTTC.

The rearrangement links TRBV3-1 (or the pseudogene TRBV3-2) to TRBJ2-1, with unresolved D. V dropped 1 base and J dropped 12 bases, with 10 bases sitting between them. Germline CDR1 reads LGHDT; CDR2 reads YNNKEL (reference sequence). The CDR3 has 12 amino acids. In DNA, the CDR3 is TGTGCCAGCAGCCAAGCGCTGTCCGGGCAGTTCTTC. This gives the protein CASSQALSGQFF.

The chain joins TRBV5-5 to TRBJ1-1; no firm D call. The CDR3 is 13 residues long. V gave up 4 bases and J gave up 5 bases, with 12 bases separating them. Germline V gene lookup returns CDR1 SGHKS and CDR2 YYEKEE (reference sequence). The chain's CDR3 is CASSLPGWTEAFF. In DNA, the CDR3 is TGTGCCAGCAGCCTACCGGGATGGACTGAAGCTTTCTTT.

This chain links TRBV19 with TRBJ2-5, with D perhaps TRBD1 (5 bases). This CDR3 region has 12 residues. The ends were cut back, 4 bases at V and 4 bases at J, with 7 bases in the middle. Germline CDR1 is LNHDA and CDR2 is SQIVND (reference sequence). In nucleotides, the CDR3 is TGTGCCAGTAGTAGTGACAGAGAGACCCAGTACTTC. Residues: CASSSDRETQYF.

CDR3 amino acids: CASSTSGGLGDTQYF. In DNA form, the CDR3 reads TGTGCCAGCAGCACTAGCGGGGGGCTAGGAGATACGCAGTATTTT. This chain connects TRBV3-1 (or the pseudogene TRBV3-2) to TRBJ2-3; TRBD2 matches at 12 bases. CDR3 length equals 15 residues. V was clipped by 5 bases and J by 5 bases; unmatched bases: 5. From germline, CDR1 is LGHDT and CDR2 YNNKEL (reference sequence).